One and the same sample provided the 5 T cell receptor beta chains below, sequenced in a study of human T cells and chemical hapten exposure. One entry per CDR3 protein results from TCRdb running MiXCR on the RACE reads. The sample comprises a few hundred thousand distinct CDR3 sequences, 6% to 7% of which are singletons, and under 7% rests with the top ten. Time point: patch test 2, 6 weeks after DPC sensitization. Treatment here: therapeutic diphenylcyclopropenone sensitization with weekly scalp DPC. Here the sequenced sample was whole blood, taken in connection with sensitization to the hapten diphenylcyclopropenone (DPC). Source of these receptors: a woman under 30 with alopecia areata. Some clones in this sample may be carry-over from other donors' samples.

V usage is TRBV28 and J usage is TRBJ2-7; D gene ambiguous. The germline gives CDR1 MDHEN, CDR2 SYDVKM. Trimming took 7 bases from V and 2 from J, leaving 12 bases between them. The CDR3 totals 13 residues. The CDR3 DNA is TGTGCCAGCAAGCCCGGTCCTACCTACGAGCAGTACTTC. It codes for CASKPGPTYEQYF. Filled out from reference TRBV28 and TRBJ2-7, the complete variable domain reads DVKVTQSSRYLVKRTGEKVFLECVQDMDHENMFWYRQDPGLGLRLIYFSYDVKMKEKGDIPEGYSVSREKKERFSLILESASTNQTSMYLCASKPGPTYEQYFGPGTRLTVT.

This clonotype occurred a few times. The CDR3 region has the DNA TGCAGTGCCCCGAGAGCCGGGATAAGTAATCAGCCCCAGCATTTT. It yields the protein CSAPRAGISNQPQHF. The chain recombines TRBV20-1 with TRBJ1-5; D is unclear. The germline V gene has CDR1 DFQATT and CDR2 SNEGSKA (reference sequence). The CDR3 is made up of 15 amino acids. V lost 6 bases, J lost 4 bases, and 19 bases lay in between.

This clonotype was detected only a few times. The CDR3, as DNA: TGTGCCAGCAGTCCGGCAGGGACTCTCACCACCGGAGATACGCAGTATTTT. Translated: CASSPAGTLTTGDTQYF. The chain joins TRBV28 to TRBJ2-3; D possibly corresponds to TRBD2 (6 bases). This CDR3 is 17 amino acids long. Trimming left V 5 bases short and J 5 bases short, with 23 bases between. Germline lookup yields CDR1 MDHEN and CDR2 SYDVKM.

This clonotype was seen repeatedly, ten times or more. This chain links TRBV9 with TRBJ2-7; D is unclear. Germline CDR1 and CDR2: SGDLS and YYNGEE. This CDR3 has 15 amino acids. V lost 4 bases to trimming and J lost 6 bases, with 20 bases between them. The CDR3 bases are TGTGCCAGCAGCCCCTCCGACGACCGATGGGGCGAGCAGTACTTC. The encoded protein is CASSPSDDRWGEQYF.

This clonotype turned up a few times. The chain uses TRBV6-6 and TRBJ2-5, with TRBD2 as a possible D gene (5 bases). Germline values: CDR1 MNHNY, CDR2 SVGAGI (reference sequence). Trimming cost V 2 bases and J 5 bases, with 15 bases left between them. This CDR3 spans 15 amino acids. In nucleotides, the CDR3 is TGTGCCAGCAGTTACCCTGTACGGGGATCCGAGACCCAGTACTTC. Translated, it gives CASSYPVRGSETQYF.